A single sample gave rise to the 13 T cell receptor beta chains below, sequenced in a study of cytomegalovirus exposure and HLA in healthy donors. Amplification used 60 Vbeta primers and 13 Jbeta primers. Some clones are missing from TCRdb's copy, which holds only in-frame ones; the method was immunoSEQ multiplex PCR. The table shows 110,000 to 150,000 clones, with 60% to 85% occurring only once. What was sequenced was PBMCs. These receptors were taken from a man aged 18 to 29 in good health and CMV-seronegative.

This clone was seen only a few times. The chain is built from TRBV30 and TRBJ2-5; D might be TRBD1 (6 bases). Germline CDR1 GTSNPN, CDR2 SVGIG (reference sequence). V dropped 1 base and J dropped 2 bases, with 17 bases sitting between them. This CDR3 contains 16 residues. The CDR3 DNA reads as TGTGCCTGGAGTGGAGCGGACAGCCCAACTCAAGAGACCCAGTACTTC. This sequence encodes CAWSGADSPTQETQYF. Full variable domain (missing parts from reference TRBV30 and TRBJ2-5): SQTIHQWPATLVQPVGSPLSLECTVEGTSNPNLYWYRQAAGRGLQLLFYSVGIGQISSEVPQNLSASRPQDRQFILSSKKLLLSDSGFYLCAWSGADSPTQETQYFGPGTRLLVL.

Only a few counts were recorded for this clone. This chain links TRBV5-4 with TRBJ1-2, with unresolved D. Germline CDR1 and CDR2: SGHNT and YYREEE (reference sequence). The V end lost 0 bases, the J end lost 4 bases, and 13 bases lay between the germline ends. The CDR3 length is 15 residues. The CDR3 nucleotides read TGTGCCAGCAGCTTGGCAGGTGACGGCCTCTATGGCTACACCTTC. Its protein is CASSLAGDGLYGYTF.

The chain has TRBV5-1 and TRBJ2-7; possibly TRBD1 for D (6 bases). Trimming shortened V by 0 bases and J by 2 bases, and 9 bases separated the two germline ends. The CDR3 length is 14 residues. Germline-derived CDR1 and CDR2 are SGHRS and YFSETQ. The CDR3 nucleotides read TGCGCCAGCAGCTTGGCAGGGGTCCCCTACGAGCAGTACTTC. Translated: CASSLAGVPYEQYF.

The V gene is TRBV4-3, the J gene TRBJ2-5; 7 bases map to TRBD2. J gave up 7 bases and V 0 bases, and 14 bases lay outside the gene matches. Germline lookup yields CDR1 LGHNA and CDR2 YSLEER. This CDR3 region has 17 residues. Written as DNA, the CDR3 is TGCGCCAGCAGCCAAGATCTTAATAGGGACTACCTGGGGACCCAGTACTTC. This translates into CASSQDLNRDYLGTQYF.

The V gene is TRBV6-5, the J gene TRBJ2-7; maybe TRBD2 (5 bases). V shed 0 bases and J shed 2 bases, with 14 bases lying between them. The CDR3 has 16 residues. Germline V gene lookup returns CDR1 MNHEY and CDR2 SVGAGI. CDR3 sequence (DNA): TGTGCCAGCAGTTACTCGATTGGGCAGACTACCTACGAGCAGTACTTC. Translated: CASSYSIGQTTYEQYF.

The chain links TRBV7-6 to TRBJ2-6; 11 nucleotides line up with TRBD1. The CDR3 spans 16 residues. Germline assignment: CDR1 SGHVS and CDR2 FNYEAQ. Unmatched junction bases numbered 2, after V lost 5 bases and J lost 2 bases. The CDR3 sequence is CASSRGQGAGANVLTF. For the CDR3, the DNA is TGTGCCAGCAGCAGGGGACAGGGGGCTGGGGCCAACGTCCTGACTTTC.

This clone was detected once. This CDR3 reads CASQDWRGYEQYF. The CDR3 coding sequence is TGTGCCAGCCAGGATTGGAGGGGCTACGAGCAGTACTTC. V is TRBV7-2 and J is TRBJ2-7, with a possible D match to TRBD2 (6 bases). V was pared by 8 bases and J by 3 bases, with 14 bases between. CDR1 is SGHTA and CDR2 is FQGNSA in the germline V gene. The CDR3 covers 13 residues.

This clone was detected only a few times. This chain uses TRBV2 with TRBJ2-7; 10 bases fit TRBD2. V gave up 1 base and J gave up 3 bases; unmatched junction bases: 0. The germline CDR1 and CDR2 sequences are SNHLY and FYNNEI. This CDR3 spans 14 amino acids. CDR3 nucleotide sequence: TGTGCCAGCAGTGAAGAGCGGGGGGGCTACGAGCAGTACTTC. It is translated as CASSEERGGYEQYF.

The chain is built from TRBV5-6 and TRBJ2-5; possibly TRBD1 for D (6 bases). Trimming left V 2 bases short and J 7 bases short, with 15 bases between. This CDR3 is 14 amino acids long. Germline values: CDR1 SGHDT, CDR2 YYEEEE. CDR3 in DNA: TGTGCCAGCAGCTTCCGAACAGGGTCGGGGACCCAGTACTTC. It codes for CASSFRTGSGTQYF.

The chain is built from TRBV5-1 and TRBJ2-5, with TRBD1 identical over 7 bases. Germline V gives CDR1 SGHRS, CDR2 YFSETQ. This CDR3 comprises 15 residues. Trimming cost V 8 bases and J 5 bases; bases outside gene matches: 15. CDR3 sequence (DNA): TGCGCCAGTAGCGACAGACAGGGATTAGATGAGACCCAGTACTTC. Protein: CASSDRQGLDETQYF. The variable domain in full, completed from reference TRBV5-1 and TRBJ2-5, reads KAGVTQTPRYLIKTRGQQVTLSCSPISGHRSVSWYQQTPGQGLQFLFEYFSETQRNKGNFPGRFSGRQFSNSRSEMNVSTLELGDSALYLCASSDRQGLDETQYFGPGTRLLVL.

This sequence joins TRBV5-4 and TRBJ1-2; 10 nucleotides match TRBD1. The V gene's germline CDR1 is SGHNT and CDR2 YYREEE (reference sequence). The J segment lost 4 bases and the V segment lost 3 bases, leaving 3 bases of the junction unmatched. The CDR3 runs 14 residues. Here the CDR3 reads CASSWDRGLYGYTF. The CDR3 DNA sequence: TGTGCCAGCAGCTGGGACAGGGGACTCTATGGCTACACCTTC.

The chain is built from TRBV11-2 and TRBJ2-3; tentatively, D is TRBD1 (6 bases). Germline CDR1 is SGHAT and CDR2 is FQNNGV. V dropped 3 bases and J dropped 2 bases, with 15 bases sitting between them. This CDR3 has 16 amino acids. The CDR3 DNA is TGTGCCAGCAGCTTTCATCGGGACACAGTCACAGATACGCAGTATTTT. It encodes CASSFHRDTVTDTQYF. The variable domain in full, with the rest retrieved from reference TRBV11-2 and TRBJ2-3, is EAGVAQSPRYKIIEKRQSVAFWCNPISGHATLYWYQQILGQGPKLLIQFQNNGVVDDSQLPKDRFSAERLKGVDSTLKIQPAKLEDSAVYLCASSFHRDTVTDTQYFGPGTRLTVL.

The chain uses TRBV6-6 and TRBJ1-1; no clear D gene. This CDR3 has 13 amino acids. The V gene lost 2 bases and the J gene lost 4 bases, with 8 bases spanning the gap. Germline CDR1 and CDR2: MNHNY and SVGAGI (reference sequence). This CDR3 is CASSYKEVTEAFF. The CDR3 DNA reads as TGTGCCAGCAGTTACAAGGAGGTCACTGAAGCTTTCTTT.